This is a list of T cell receptor beta chains from one sample in a study of blood T cell repertoires in COVID-19. TCRdb keeps only in-frame clones here, not all; method: immunoSEQ multiplex PCR. This sample carries 55,000 to 65,000 clones, approximately 80% of them seen once, and the ten largest clones take more than 30%. The specimen was peripheral blood. These receptors all come from a man between 60 and 75 years old with COVID-19, enrolled during active disease. The CDR3 runs from the conserved cysteine through the conserved F or W. The D gene is left open where the match is weak. The listing skips clone size in some rows; elsewhere it reads once, few, many or a size class.

j_call d_call clone_size v_call cdr3_aa cdr3_nt
TRBJ2-1 - - TRBV5-1 CASSLATVADEQFF TGCGCCAGCAGCTTGGCCACGGTAGCCGATGAGCAGTTCTTC
TRBJ1-1 - - TRBV20-1 CSGGNTEAFF TGCAGTGGAGGGAACACTGAAGCTTTCTTT
TRBJ1-1 - - TRBV5-1 CASSSGGRTGNTEAFF TGCGCCAGCAGCTCTGGAGGCAGGACTGGGAACACTGAAGCTTTCTTT
TRBJ1-3 - many TRBV11-2 CASSSTRSGNTIYF TGTGCCAGCAGCTCTACCCGTTCTGGAAACACCATATATTTT
TRBJ2-3 TRBD2 - TRBV27 CASSGGSFTDTQYF TGTGCCAGCAGCGGGGGGAGCTTCACAGATACGCAGTATTTT
TRBJ1-2 TRBD1 - TRBV5-1 CASSPDRGRSGYGYTF TGCGCCAGCAGTCCGGACAGGGGACGAAGTGGCTATGGCTACACCTTC
TRBJ2-5 - - TRBV5-1 CASSFTRGRKETQYF TGCGCCAGCAGCTTTACCCGGGGTAGGAAAGAGACCCAGTACTTC
TRBJ2-2 TRBD1 few TRBV7-7 CASSLGTGVHGELFF TGTGCTAGCAGCTTGGGGACAGGGGTTCACGGGGAGCTGTTTTTT
TRBJ2-1 TRBD1 - TRBV11-3 CASSLGGQGRGYEQFF TGTGCCAGCAGCTTAGGCGGACAGGGCAGAGGGTATGAGCAGTTCTTC
TRBJ2-7 - - TRBV6-1 CASRTARSSYEQYF TGTGCCAGTAGGACAGCCCGAAGCTCCTACGAGCAGTACTTC
TRBJ2-7 - - TRBV2 CASSVGRGRSTYEQYF TGTGCCAGCAGTGTTGGGCGGGGACGTTCAACCTACGAGCAGTACTTC
TRBJ2-3 - - TRBV6-6 CASSYGSDTQYF TGTGCCAGCAGTTACGGCTCAGATACGCAGTATTTT
TRBJ1-6 TRBD1 - TRBV7-6 CASSLVGPTGVNINSPLHF TGTGCCAGCAGCTTAGTGGGACCTACAGGGGTGAATATTAATTCACCCCTCCACTTT